A selection of T cell receptor beta chains follows, all from one sample in a study of beta chain features in type 1 diabetes. The method was immunoSEQ multiplex PCR; TCRdb's version includes in-frame clones alone and lacks a portion of them. The sample has hundreds of thousands of clones; about 14% are singletons. Sequencing input: naive CD4+ T cells from blood. These receptors all come from a man aged 18 to 35 in good health. Each CDR3 is given with its conserved first and last residue. Fields, in order: V gene, D gene, J gene, clone size, CDR3 protein, CDR3 DNA. The D gene is left open where the match is weak. A clone size is listed for some rows: how often the clone was seen (once, few, many), or a class if it is expanded.

TRBV5-6,TRBD1,TRBJ2-2,few,CASSLGTGGAGELFF,TGTGCCAGCAGCCTCGGGACAGGGGGAGCCGGGGAGCTGTTTTTT
TRBV28,TRBD1,TRBJ2-7,few,CASSFRDRTYEQYF,TGTGCCAGCAGTTTTCGGGACAGGACCTACGAGCAGTACTTC
TRBV21-1,NA,TRBJ1-5,NA,CASTPKVGSDSNQPQHF,TGTGCCAGCACCCCAAAGGTCGGGTCCGATAGCAATCAGCCCCAGCATTTT
TRBV30,TRBD1,TRBJ1-1,NA,CAQGRNTEAFF,TGTGCACAGGGGCGCAACACTGAAGCTTTCTTT
TRBV7-2,NA,TRBJ1-1,NA,CASRAPENTEAFF,TGTGCCAGCAGGGCGCCAGAGAACACTGAAGCTTTCTTT
TRBV30,NA,TRBJ1-6,NA,CAWSPRVGANSPLHF,TGTGCCTGGTCCCCCCGGGTGGGGGCTAATTCACCCCTCCACTTT
TRBV7-7,TRBD1,TRBJ2-5,NA,CASSPGTGRETQYF,TGTGCCAGCAGCCCCGGGACAGGACGAGAGACCCAGTACTTC
TRBV27,NA,TRBJ2-2,few,CASMKNTGELFF,TGTGCCAGCATGAAGAACACCGGGGAGCTGTTTTTT
TRBV9,TRBD1,TRBJ2-7,NA,CASSASGTGRYEQYF,TGTGCCAGCAGCGCCTCCGGGACAGGGAGATACGAGCAGTACTTC
TRBV4-2,TRBD1,TRBJ1-2,few,CASRDLRQGAFYGYTF,TGTGCCAGCAGGGACCTGAGACAGGGGGCATTCTATGGCTACACCTTC
TRBV28,NA,TRBJ1-2,NA,CATSRTHYGYTF,TGTGCCACCTCTAGGACCCACTATGGCTACACCTTC
TRBV7-2,NA,TRBJ1-4,NA,CASSLQGWANEKLFF,TGTGCCAGCAGCCTGCAGGGGTGGGCTAATGAAAAACTGTTTTTT
TRBV28,TRBD1,TRBJ2-7,few,CASSSTGTAVQYF,TGTGCCAGCAGCTCAACCGGGACAGCAGTGCAGTACTTC
TRBV4-1,NA,TRBJ2-3,NA,CASSQGRGRLTDTQYF,TGCGCCAGCAGCCAAGGGCGGGGGCGGCTGACAGATACGCAGTATTTT
TRBV5-1,NA,TRBJ1-2,NA,CASNPGPSTNYGYTF,TGCGCCAGCAACCCTGGCCCCTCCACTAACTATGGCTACACCTTC
TRBV18,NA,TRBJ2-3,NA,CASSPLQGTDTQYF,TGTGCCAGCTCACCTCTCCAGGGAACAGATACGCAGTATTTT
TRBV18,NA,TRBJ2-2,NA,CASSPGQMNTGELFF,TGTGCCAGCTCACCAGGACAGATGAACACCGGGGAGCTGTTTTTT
TRBV7-8,NA,TRBJ2-1,NA,CASSTRRGQYNEQFF,TGTGCCAGCAGCACCCGGAGGGGGCAGTACAATGAGCAGTTCTTC
TRBV28,NA,TRBJ1-2,NA,CASSFLGGYTF,TGTGCCAGCAGTTTTCTGGGTGGCTACACCTTC
TRBV9,NA,TRBJ2-5,few,CASSPGRGPLGTQYF,TGTGCCAGCAGCCCAGGGAGGGGGCCCCTAGGGACCCAGTACTTC
TRBV10-3,TRBD1,TRBJ2-1,many,CAIKDRVNEQFF,TGTGCCATCAAGGACAGGGTCAATGAGCAGTTCTTC
TRBV6-5,TRBD1,TRBJ1-3,NA,CASSPRQGTIYF,TGTGCCAGCAGTCCCCGACAGGGCACCATATATTTT
TRBV7-9,NA,TRBJ1-4,NA,CASSFARATNEKLFF,TGTGCCAGCAGCTTCGCACGGGCAACTAATGAAAAACTGTTTTTT
TRBV27,NA,TRBJ2-2,NA,CASSLIPGSGELFF,TGTGCCAGCAGTTTAATCCCCGGGAGCGGGGAGCTGTTTTTT
TRBV18,NA,TRBJ1-1,few,CASSPTRNTEAFF,TGTGCCAGCTCACCCACGCGGAACACTGAAGCTTTCTTT
TRBV21-1,NA,TRBJ1-5,few,CASNQTEGVQPQHF,TGTGCCAGCAACCAAACCGAGGGAGTCCAGCCCCAGCATTTT
TRBV5-4,TRBD1,TRBJ2-3,few,CASSIDRADTQYF,TGTGCCAGCAGCATCGACAGGGCGGATACGCAGTATTTT
TRBV5-1,NA,TRBJ1-6,NA,CASSYGQFSNSPLHF,TGCGCCAGCAGCTATGGACAGTTTTCTAATTCACCCCTCCACTTT
TRBV11-2,NA,TRBJ1-1,NA,CASSPPPAYTEAFF,TGTGCCAGCAGCCCCCCGCCCGCGTACACTGAAGCTTTCTTT
TRBV19,NA,TRBJ1-3,few,CASSQGNTIYF,TGTGCCAGTAGTCAAGGAAACACCATATATTTT
TRBV4-1,TRBD1,TRBJ2-1,few,CASSQVTDRANEQFF,TGCGCCAGCAGCCAAGTAACCGACAGGGCGAATGAGCAGTTCTTC
TRBV5-6,NA,TRBJ1-1,NA,CASSRRHRTDTEAFF,TGTGCCAGCAGTCGACGACATAGGACGGACACTGAAGCTTTCTTT
TRBV7-9,NA,TRBJ1-2,few,CASSLAGNYGYTF,TGTGCCAGCAGCTTAGCAGGGAACTATGGCTACACCTTC
TRBV7-9,NA,TRBJ2-1,few,CASSLVISVNEQFF,TGTGCCAGCAGCTTAGTAATATCGGTGAATGAGCAGTTCTTC
TRBV5-4,TRBD2,TRBJ2-7,NA,CASSLPSGPKQYF,TGTGCCAGCAGCTTGCCTAGCGGGCCAAAGCAGTACTTC
TRBV29-1,NA,TRBJ2-3,NA,CSVVGRLTDTQYF,TGCAGCGTTGTTGGGCGACTCACAGATACGCAGTATTTT
TRBV7-2,NA,TRBJ2-1,few,CASSLRASSYNEQFF,TGTGCCAGCAGCTTAAGGGCTAGCTCCTACAATGAGCAGTTCTTC
TRBV28,NA,TRBJ1-2,NA,CASSLTWRMDGYTF,TGTGCCAGCAGTCTGACGTGGAGGATGGATGGCTACACCTTC
TRBV7-9,NA,TRBJ1-5,NA,CASSSTGGRHQPQHF,TGTGCCAGCAGCTCGACCGGAGGTCGCCATCAGCCCCAGCATTTT
TRBV4-3,TRBD1,TRBJ2-3,NA,CASSQVGTGGESTDTQYF,TGCGCCAGCAGCCAAGTGGGGACAGGGGGCGAAAGCACAGATACGCAGTATTTT
TRBV5-1,TRBD1,TRBJ2-2,few,CASSLLQGAGELFF,TGCGCCAGCAGCTTATTACAGGGGGCCGGGGAGCTGTTTTTT
TRBV7-3,NA,TRBJ2-5,NA,CASSLARKRQETQYF,TGTGCCAGCAGCTTAGCGAGGAAGAGACAAGAGACCCAGTACTTC
TRBV5-1,NA,TRBJ2-7,NA,CASSLNRASYEQYF,TGCGCCAGCAGCTTGAACAGGGCTTCCTACGAGCAGTACTTC
TRBV6-6,TRBD2,TRBJ2-5,NA,CASSYSWRGGPETQYF,TGTGCCAGCAGTTACTCTTGGCGGGGGGGCCCGGAGACCCAGTACTTC
TRBV28,TRBD1,TRBJ2-2,NA,CASSVRNRGVTGELFF,TGTGCCAGCAGTGTTCGGAACAGGGGTGTAACCGGGGAGCTGTTTTTT
TRBV9,TRBD2,TRBJ2-7,NA,CASTTGTSPSYEQYF,TGTGCCAGCACTACCGGGACTAGCCCGTCCTACGAGCAGTACTTC
TRBV19,NA,TRBJ2-2,NA,CASKFVGAGTGELFF,TGTGCCAGTAAGTTCGTCGGGGCTGGCACCGGGGAGCTGTTTTTT
TRBV23-1,NA,TRBJ2-5,NA,CASHSDFSQETQYF,TGCGCCAGCCATAGCGATTTTAGCCAAGAGACCCAGTACTTC
TRBV10-3,TRBD1,TRBJ2-7,NA,CAISGTGRSYEQYF,TGTGCCATCAGTGGGACAGGACGCTCCTACGAGCAGTACTTC
TRBV6-5,NA,TRBJ2-3,NA,CASSYSGGSSTDTQYF,TGTGCCAGCAGTTACTCGGGCGGGTCAAGCACAGATACGCAGTATTTT
TRBV4-2,NA,TRBJ2-5,NA,CASSQDGRIDQETQYF,TGTGCCAGCAGCCAAGACGGCAGAATCGACCAAGAGACCCAGTACTTC
TRBV6-6,NA,TRBJ2-3,few,CASSYGQLVSTDTQYF,TGTGCCAGCAGTTACGGGCAGCTAGTAAGCACAGATACGCAGTATTTT
TRBV19,NA,TRBJ2-7,NA,CASSIQLGGSYEQYF,TGTGCCAGTAGTATACAACTGGGGGGCTCCTACGAGCAGTACTTC
TRBV28,TRBD1,TRBJ1-2,few,CASREPGQPYGYTF,TGTGCCAGTAGAGAACCGGGACAGCCCTATGGCTACACCTTC
TRBV20-1,NA,TRBJ2-7,NA,CSARGRGEQYF,TGCAGTGCTAGGGGGCGAGGCGAGCAGTACTTC
TRBV7-3,NA,TRBJ2-3,NA,CASSLAASTDTQYF,TGTGCCAGCAGCTTAGCGGCTAGCACAGATACGCAGTATTTT
TRBV7-2,TRBD1,TRBJ1-1,NA,CASSALGTGNTEAFF,TGTGCCAGCAGCGCCCTAGGGACAGGGAACACTGAAGCTTTCTTT
TRBV21-1,NA,TRBJ1-4,few,CASSPRDRNEKLFF,TGTGCCAGCAGCCCTCGGGACAGGAATGAAAAACTGTTTTTT
TRBV10-3,TRBD1,TRBJ2-2,few,CAISGQGAGELFF,TGTGCCATCAGTGGACAGGGTGCCGGGGAGCTGTTTTTT